One sample yielded the 29 T cell receptor beta chains listed below, sequenced in a study of cytomegalovirus exposure and HLA in healthy donors (dated 2017 in TCRdb). The library came from the immunoSEQ multiplex PCR assay. The multiplex PCR relied on a mix of 60 forward primers for TCR Vbeta segments and 13 reverse primers for TCR Jbeta segments. Drawn from immuneACCESS, this table holds only the in-frame rearrangements with V and J called that TCRdb kept. Clones are partly lost; checked studies trace under half to an unresolved V gene and leave the rest unexplained. Across this sample there are about 120,000 clones, with around three quarters seen only once. In total, the top ten clones hold over 2.5% of the sample. The sample was PBMCs. These receptors all stem from a male donor in good health and CMV-seronegative.

The J gene is TRBJ1-1, the V gene TRBV4-1; D gene ambiguous. V dropped 2 bases and J dropped 2 bases, with 6 bases sitting between them. This CDR3 is 13 amino acids long. From germline, CDR1 is MGHRA and CDR2 YSYEKL. The chain's CDR3 is CASSQSLNTEAFF. CDR3 nucleotides: TGCGCCAGCAGCCAATCCCTAAACACTGAAGCTTTCTTT.

This sequence joins TRBV19 and TRBJ2-7; a possible D gene is TRBD1 (5 bases). There are 14 residues in the CDR3. CDR1 and CDR2 from the germline V gene are LNHDA and SQIVND (reference sequence). Trimming removed 4 bases at V and 5 bases at J, with 15 bases between. Here the CDR3 DNA reads TGTGCCAGTAGTACCCGACGGGCCAGGGACGAGCAGTACTTC. As protein: CASSTRRARDEQYF.

The chain couples TRBV28 to TRBJ1-1, with D tentatively TRBD1 (5 bases). The V gene's germline CDR1 is MDHEN and CDR2 SYDVKM. The CDR3 covers 11 residues. V lost 5 bases and J lost 11, with 12 bases in between. CDR3 amino acids: CASSPGRVAFF. CDR3 sequence (DNA): TGTGCCAGCAGTCCGGGCAGGGTGGCTTTCTTT.

The chain combines TRBV10-3 with TRBJ1-3, with no clear D. V dropped 3 bases and J dropped 2 bases, with 17 bases sitting between them. Germline CDR1 ENHRY, CDR2 SYGVKD. The CDR3 extends over 17 amino acids. The CDR3 DNA follows: TGTGCCATCAGTGATATCGGGGTCCGGATACCTGGAAACACCATATATTTT. Translation gives CAISDIGVRIPGNTIYF.

The V and J genes are TRBV6-5 and TRBJ1-2; the match to TRBD1 covers 9 bases. V was clipped by 6 bases and J by 4 bases; unmatched bases: 6. Germline V CDR1 and CDR2: MNHEY, SVGAGI. The CDR3 extends over 14 amino acids. The CDR3 sequence: CASRWDRAGYGYTF. In DNA, the CDR3 is TGTGCCAGCAGATGGGACAGGGCGGGCTATGGCTACACCTTC.

The V and J genes are TRBV7-9 and TRBJ2-5; 9 positions match TRBD2. The J call may be incorrect, as the DNA end agrees better with TRBJ2-7. The CDR3 length is 13 residues. Germline values: CDR1 SEHNR, CDR2 FQNEAQ (reference sequence). The CDR3 region has the DNA TGTGCCAGCAGCCTGACTAGCGGCTACGAGCAGTACTTC. Amino acid sequence: CASSLTSGYEQYF.

CDR3 in amino acids: CASSGGQGRYQPQHF. Here the CDR3 DNA reads TGTGCCAGCAGTGGGGGACAGGGGCGCTATCAGCCCCAGCATTTT. The J gene is TRBJ1-5, the V gene TRBV28; 10 positions agree with TRBD1. The V segment lost 5 bases and the J segment 5 bases; nucleotides outside the gene matches: 6. Germline V gives CDR1 MDHEN, CDR2 SYDVKM. The CDR3 consists of 15 residues.

This chain joins TRBV19 and TRBJ2-1; D might be TRBD1 (6 bases). CDR3 length: 15 amino acids. Germline CDR1 LNHDA, CDR2 SQIVND (reference sequence). V dropped 6 bases and J dropped 7 bases, with 19 bases sitting between them. CDR3 sequence: CASRLNRGLGNEQFF. The CDR3 coding sequence is TGTGCCAGTAGGCTTAATAGGGGGTTGGGGAATGAGCAGTTCTTC.

The rearrangement links TRBV21-1 to TRBJ2-7; TRBD1, the D gene given by the table, was not confirmed from the DNA. TRBV21-1 counts as a pseudogene. This CDR3 comprises 15 residues. The DNA of the CDR3 is TGTGCCAGCAGCAAAGCCGGGACAAGACCCTACGAGCAGTACTTC. It encodes CASSKAGTRPYEQYF.

The chain uses TRBV27 and TRBJ2-5, with 8 nucleotides matching TRBD1. The germline V gene has CDR1 MNHEY and CDR2 SMNVEV (reference sequence). The CDR3 covers 15 residues. The V and J ends lost 0 bases and 3 bases, in that order; junction bases with no gene match: 3. CDR3 residues: CASSLSRGREETQYF. In DNA form, the CDR3 reads TGTGCCAGCAGTTTATCCAGGGGGCGAGAAGAGACCCAGTACTTC.

The chain recombines TRBV6-5 with TRBJ2-5; a weak D match, TRBD1 (6 bases). The CDR3 runs 15 residues. From germline, CDR1 is MNHEY and CDR2 SVGAGI. The ends were cut back, 6 bases at V and 3 bases at J, with 17 bases in the middle. The CDR3 spells CASREQGLPEETQYF. The CDR3 DNA reads as TGTGCCAGCAGGGAACAGGGTCTGCCCGAAGAGACCCAGTACTTC.

The chain uses TRBV28 and TRBJ1-6; 9 positions agree with TRBD1. Losses at the gene ends were 4 bases for V and 1 base for J; bases not matched to a gene: 5. CDR1 is MDHEN and CDR2 is SYDVKM in the germline V gene. The CDR3 is made up of 17 amino acids. The CDR3 DNA sequence: TGTGCCAGCAGTTCGAAACAGGGGGCATCCTATAATTCACCCCTCCACTTT. It encodes CASSSKQGASYNSPLHF. Using reference TRBV28 and TRBJ1-6 for the parts outside the CDR3, the full variable domain is DVKVTQSSRYLVKRTGEKVFLECVQDMDHENMFWYRQDPGLGLRLIYFSYDVKMKEKGDIPEGYSVSREKKERFSLILESASTNQTSMYLCASSSKQGASYNSPLHFGNGTRLTVT.

V gene TRBV19 combines with J gene TRBJ1-2; 8 bases line up with TRBD1. The germline CDR1 and CDR2 sequences are LNHDA and SQIVND (reference sequence). With 10 bases clipped from V and 5 bases from J, the junction kept 15 bases outside the gene matches. This CDR3 comprises 15 residues. The CDR3 protein is CATGRQGATLYGYTF. The CDR3, as DNA: TGTGCCACTGGAAGGCAGGGGGCAACCCTTTATGGCTACACCTTC.

CDR3 amino acids: CASTPQGSEKLFF. For the CDR3, the DNA is TGTGCCAGCACCCCTCAGGGTTCTGAAAAACTGTTTTTT. V usage is TRBV28 and J usage is TRBJ1-4; tentatively, D is TRBD1 (5 bases). V was pared by 7 bases and J by 7 bases, with 13 bases between. The germline gives CDR1 MDHEN, CDR2 SYDVKM. The CDR3 loop spans 13 amino acids.

The genes are TRBV14 and TRBJ2-7; 8 nucleotides line up with TRBD1. Germline values: CDR1 SGHDN, CDR2 FVKESK. The CDR3 has 15 residues. The ends lost 0 bases at V and 4 bases at J; junction bases unmatched: 5. The CDR3 DNA is TGTGCCAGCAGCCAAGATTACAGGGGGGCTTACGAGCAGTACTTC. Amino acid sequence: CASSQDYRGAYEQYF.

Turning to this clone: One junction end disagrees with the germline gene, perhaps due to a read error. The genes are TRBV6-1 and TRBJ2-6, with D tentatively TRBD1 (5 bases). This CDR3 is 13 amino acids long. CDR1 and CDR2 (germline): MNHNS, SASEGT. The CDR3 protein is CASTEAGANGLTF. CDR3 DNA: TGTGCCAGCACCGAAGCTGGGGCCAACGGCCTGACTTTC.

This clone turned up a few times. The chain recombines TRBV7-6 with TRBJ1-4; 7 nucleotides agree with TRBD1. CDR3 size: 13 residues. Per the germline V gene, CDR1 is SGHVS and CDR2 is FNYEAQ. V lost 7 bases and J lost 8; bases outside the gene matches: 7. CDR3: CASTEGTAEKLFF. As DNA, the CDR3 is TGTGCCAGCACGGAGGGGACAGCCGAAAAACTGTTTTTT. The full variable domain, rest sourced from reference TRBV7-6 and TRBJ1-4, is GAGVSQSPRYKVTKRGQDVALRCDPISGHVSLYWYRQALGQGPEFLTYFNYEAQQDKSGLPNDRFSAERPEGSISTLTIQRTEQRDSAMYRCASTEGTAEKLFFGSGTQLSVL.

The chain employs TRBV19 and TRBJ1-2; 7 bases are shared with TRBD1. This CDR3 region has 14 residues. J gave up 1 base and V 7 bases, and 6 bases lay outside the gene matches. Germline-derived CDR1 and CDR2 are LNHDA and SQIVND (reference sequence). This CDR3 reads CASNSRDSNYGYTF. DNA of the CDR3: TGTGCCAGTAATTCGCGGGACAGTAACTATGGCTACACCTTC.

This clone occurred a few times. The chain couples TRBV11-2 to TRBJ2-5; 12 bases are shared with TRBD2. The CDR3 is 15 amino acids. Looked up from germline, CDR1 is SGHAT and CDR2 is FQNNGV. V trimming: 0 bases; J trimming: 11 bases; junction bases outside the gene matches: 7. CDR3 sequence: CASSLDLRTSGEQYF. For the CDR3, the DNA is TGTGCCAGCAGCTTAGACCTACGGACTAGCGGGGAGCAGTACTTC.

The chain has TRBV28 and TRBJ2-7; 7 bases line up with TRBD1. Looked up from germline, CDR1 is MDHEN and CDR2 is SYDVKM. The CDR3 is made up of 12 amino acids. The J segment lost 3 bases and the V segment lost 5 bases, leaving 1 base of the junction unmatched. CDR3: CASSRDSYEQYF. The CDR3 nucleotides are TGTGCCAGCAGTCGGGACAGCTACGAGCAGTACTTC.

The chain combines TRBV7-9 with TRBJ2-1; weak D call: TRBD2 (6 bases). CDR1 is SEHNR, CDR2 FQNEAQ, per germline (reference sequence). The CDR3 has 15 residues. V lost 6 bases to trimming and J lost 0 bases, with 12 bases between them. The CDR3 DNA follows: TGTGCCAGCAGGCCGGGGGAGAACTCCTACAATGAGCAGTTCTTC. Translation gives CASRPGENSYNEQFF.

The chain employs TRBV25-1 and TRBJ2-1; 8 bases fit TRBD1. The trim removed 6 bases at V and 3 bases at J, leaving 10 bases unmatched. The V gene's germline CDR1 is MGHDK and CDR2 SYGVNS. The CDR3 totals 16 residues. The CDR3 protein is CASSDDRGPHYNEQFF. The CDR3 DNA reads TGTGCCAGCAGCGACGACAGGGGCCCCCACTACAATGAGCAGTTCTTC.

This chain joins TRBV19 and TRBJ1-5; possibly TRBD1 for D (5 bases). The CDR3 has 13 amino acids. V shed 4 bases and J shed 8 bases, with 12 bases lying between them. Looked up from germline, CDR1 is LNHDA and CDR2 is SQIVND (reference sequence). CDR3 sequence (DNA): TGTGCCAGTAGTACAATGGGGGGTAAGCCCCAGCATTTT. Its protein product is CASSTMGGKPQHF.

The V and J genes are TRBV11-2 and TRBJ2-7; 9 bases fit TRBD2. CDR1 and CDR2 (germline): SGHAT, FQNNGV. The ends lost 2 bases at V and 3 bases at J; junction bases unmatched: 11. CDR3 length equals 17 residues. The CDR3 DNA is TGTGCCAGCAGCTTATATCAGCGGGAGGCGCCCTTCTACGAGCAGTACTTC. It codes for CASSLYQREAPFYEQYF.

The chain has TRBV19 and TRBJ2-3, with D possibly TRBD2 on 6 matching bases. Per the germline V gene, CDR1 is LNHDA and CDR2 is SQIVND (reference sequence). V was trimmed by 1 base and J by 4 bases, leaving 12 bases between them. This CDR3 has 15 amino acids. The CDR3 nucleotides read TGTGCCAGTAGTATAGGGGAACTAGCACCAGATACGCAGTATTTT. It translates to CASSIGELAPDTQYF.

About this clone itself: A read error may account for a junction end that differs from germline. The chain is built from TRBV6-1 and TRBJ2-6; D might be TRBD1 (6 bases). CDR1 and CDR2 (germline): MNHNS, SASEGT. This CDR3 has 15 residues. The CDR3 DNA is TGTGCCAGCAGTGCGGACAGCTCTGGGGCCAACGGCCTGACTTTC. Its protein is CASSADSSGANGLTF.

The V and J genes are TRBV9 and TRBJ1-6; tentative D call: TRBD1 (5 bases). The germline gives CDR1 SGDLS, CDR2 YYNGEE. This CDR3 has 13 residues. V was clipped by 3 bases and J by 8 bases, with 9 bases between them. This CDR3 reads CASSAIQDSPLHF. The DNA for the CDR3 is TGTGCCAGCAGCGCTATACAGGATTCACCCCTCCACTTT.

V gene TRBV6-4 combines with J gene TRBJ2-1; 10 bases are a match to TRBD2. The CDR3 is 15 amino acids. CDR1 and CDR2 from the germline V gene are MRHNA and SNTAGT. With 4 bases clipped from V and 4 bases from J, the junction kept 4 bases outside the gene matches. The CDR3 here is CASSGSSGGYNEQFF. In DNA form, the CDR3 reads TGTGCCAGCAGTGGGTCTAGCGGGGGATACAATGAGCAGTTCTTC.

This clone was seen once. This sequence joins TRBV18 and TRBJ1-1; the D is unclear. Germline V CDR1 and CDR2: KGHSH, LQKENI. The CDR3 spans 14 residues. Trimming stripped 3 bases from V and 3 bases from J, with 11 bases between. The CDR3 sequence: CASSPNPYYTEAFF. As DNA, the CDR3 is TGTGCCAGCTCACCTAACCCATACTACACTGAAGCTTTCTTT.